The clone carrying this T cell receptor (beta chain) came up a few times. The sample is drawn from a study of blood T cell repertoires in COVID-19. CDR3 length equals 16 residues. The J segment lost 6 bases and the V segment lost 4 bases, leaving 11 bases of the junction unmatched. Per the germline V gene, CDR1 is MNHEY and CDR2 is SMNVEV (reference sequence). Original processing methods: Cell counts per sample came from amplifying reference gene primers. This table comes from immunoSEQ multiplex PCR, and its TCRdb copy is limited to in-frame clones, with some not included. The V and J calls and clone size come from that table; D and trimming were worked out from the DNA. The sample records 120,000 or so clones, about 74% being singletons.

This TCR was sampled from a man in his 60s with acute or convalescent COVID-19. The chain uses TRBV27 and TRBJ1-2; 10 positions match TRBD1. The specimen was peripheral blood. The CDR3 here is CASSSNDDRGRNGYTF. DNA for the CDR3: TGTGCCAGCAGTTCTAACGATGACAGGGGGCGCAATGGCTACACCTTC.